Below are 16 T cell receptor beta chains sequenced from a single sample in a study of cytomegalovirus exposure and HLA in healthy donors. PCR employed 60 Vbeta and 13 Jbeta primers. Some clones are missing from TCRdb's copy, which holds only in-frame ones; the method was immunoSEQ multiplex PCR. The sample has roughly 180,000 clones; 9.5% are singletons. The sample consisted of PBMCs. The receptors were gathered from a woman in her 30s in good health and CMV-seropositive.

The CDR3 DNA is TGCAGCGTTGAAGAGACAGACAATGAGCAGTTCTTC. This encodes CSVEETDNEQFF. The chain employs TRBV29-1 and TRBJ2-1, with D possibly TRBD1 on 5 matching bases. Germline loops: CDR1 SQVTM, CDR2 ANQGSEA. The CDR3 sequence is 12 residues long. The germline V and J ends were trimmed by 0 bases and 5 bases, with 5 bases remaining between them.

This clone showed up just a few times. CDR3 sequence: CASSFGTGVPDTQYF. CDR3 coding DNA: TGCGCCAGCAGCTTCGGGACAGGGGTCCCAGATACGCAGTATTTT. The chain links TRBV5-1 to TRBJ2-3; 10 bases fit TRBD1. The CDR3 is 15 amino acids. Germline V gene lookup returns CDR1 SGHRS and CDR2 YFSETQ. The junction had 4 bases not matched to a gene; V was cut back by 2 bases and J by 4 bases.

This clone showed up just a few times. The chain combines TRBV11-2 with TRBJ1-2, with TRBD1 matching 10 bases. Looked up from germline, CDR1 is SGHAT and CDR2 is FQNNGV. The CDR3 has 18 amino acids. After removal of 5 bases from V and 0 bases from J, the junction contained 12 bases not matched to a gene. The CDR3 loop reads CASSPPGQGRASNYGYTF. CDR3 sequence (DNA): TGTGCCAGCAGCCCACCGGGACAGGGGCGTGCATCTAACTATGGCTACACCTTC.

The J gene is TRBJ1-3, the V gene TRBV30; D gene uncertain. The J call could be wrong; TRBJ2-2 is a better fit for the DNA end. Germline assignment: CDR1 GTSNPN and CDR2 SVGIG (reference sequence). The CDR3 contains 14 residues. The CDR3 region is CAWSDSSGTGELFF. The DNA of the CDR3 is TGTGCCTGGAGTGATAGCAGTGGCACCGGGGAGCTGTTTTTT.

This clone was counted only a few times. The rearrangement uses TRBV6-6 and TRBJ2-7; D may be TRBD1 (5 bases). Trimming removed 4 bases at V and 9 bases at J, with 16 bases between. Per the germline V gene, CDR1 is MNHNY and CDR2 is SVGAGI (reference sequence). The CDR3 extends over 13 amino acids. CDR3 bases: TGTGCCAGCAGTTCCGACAGTTCTCATGTGCAGTACTTC. It specifies CASSSDSSHVQYF.

The chain links TRBV5-5 to TRBJ1-2; no reliable D call. V lost 0 bases and J lost 2, with 14 bases in between. CDR1 and CDR2 (germline): SGHKS, YYEKEE (reference sequence). The CDR3 is 16 amino acids. The CDR3 loop reads CASSLEGWRANYGYTF. CDR3 nucleotides: TGTGCCAGCAGCTTGGAAGGTTGGCGGGCCAACTATGGCTACACCTTC.

The chain carries TRBV6-6 and TRBJ1-1; D not certain. This CDR3 is built from 13 residues. V was shortened by 0 bases and J by 7 bases, with 9 bases between the two germline ends. The germline V gene has CDR1 MNHNY and CDR2 SVGAGI (reference sequence). The CDR3 nucleotides are TGTGCCAGCAGTTACTCACTAGGAGGTGAAGCTTTCTTT. Protein product: CASSYSLGGEAFF.

This rearrangement joins TRBV4-2 to TRBJ2-1; D might be TRBD2 (6 bases). The ends were cut back, 1 base at V and 9 bases at J, with 16 bases in the middle. The CDR3 sequence is 15 residues long. The germline V gene encodes CDR1 LGHNA and CDR2 YNFKEQ. CDR3 sequence (DNA): TGTGCCAGCAGCCAAGGACCGACTAGTTCACGTGAGCAGTTCTTC. This sequence encodes CASSQGPTSSREQFF.

This chain connects TRBV10-2 to TRBJ2-7; 12 nucleotides agree with TRBD2. The ends lost 10 bases at V and 4 bases at J; junction bases unmatched: 2. Germline assignment: CDR1 WSHSY and CDR2 SAAADI. The CDR3 runs to 12 residues. The CDR3, as DNA: TGCGCCACGGGACTAGCGGGTTACGAGCAGTACTTC. Amino acid sequence: CATGLAGYEQYF.

This clone was detected a few times. The chain uses TRBV12-5 and TRBJ2-2, with D tentatively TRBD1 (6 bases). CDR1 is LGHNT, CDR2 FRNRAP, per germline. CDR3 size: 15 residues. Trimming cost V 3 bases and J 2 bases, with 10 bases left between them. The DNA for the CDR3 is TGTGCTAGTGGTTTTTGGACAGCAAACACCGGGGAGCTGTTTTTT. Its translation: CASGFWTANTGELFF.

The chain carries TRBV7-6 and TRBJ2-5, with D possibly TRBD1 on 5 matching bases. V lost 2 bases to trimming and J lost 2 bases, with 9 bases between them. The CDR3 covers 14 residues. Germline CDR1 is SGHVS and CDR2 is FNYEAQ. This CDR3 is CASSLYQGQETQYF. DNA of the CDR3: TGTGCCAGCAGCTTATATCAGGGTCAAGAGACCCAGTACTTC.

The chain employs TRBV7-8 and TRBJ1-5; tentatively, D is TRBD1 (6 bases). This CDR3 comprises 19 residues. The germline gives CDR1 SGHVS, CDR2 FQNEAQ. Trimming shortened V by 6 bases and J by 0 bases, and 24 bases separated the two germline ends. The CDR3 bases are TGTGCCAGCAGTCCTAGACGGGACACATTCCGATATAGCAATCAGCCCCAGCATTTT. This translates into CASSPRRDTFRYSNQPQHF. The variable domain in full, completed from reference TRBV7-8 and TRBJ1-5, reads GAGVSQSPRYKVAKRGQDVALRCDPISGHVSLFWYQQALGQGPEFLTYFQNEAQLDKSGLPSDRFFAERPEGSVSTLKIQRTQQEDSAVYLCASSPRRDTFRYSNQPQHFGDGTRLSIL.

This clone was found a few times. This sequence joins TRBV5-6 and TRBJ1-6; maybe TRBD1 (6 bases). This CDR3 has 16 amino acids. The V end lost 2 bases, the J end lost 7 bases, and 16 bases lay between the germline ends. The germline CDR1 and CDR2 sequences are SGHDT and YYEEEE. This chain's CDR3 is CASSFGWAGVNSPLHF. The CDR3 nucleotides read TGTGCCAGCAGCTTCGGTTGGGCAGGGGTAAATTCACCCCTCCACTTT.

The genes are TRBV7-9 and TRBJ2-7; D is unresolved. Deletions cut 5 bases from V and 2 bases from J, with 10 bases between. CDR1 SEHNR and CDR2 FQNEAQ come from the germline V gene (reference sequence). This CDR3 is 13 amino acids long. CDR3 DNA: TGTGCCAGCAGCCCGTACTTTGCCTACGAGCAGTACTTC. Amino acids: CASSPYFAYEQYF.

In its sample, this clone was seen a few times. The V gene is TRBV5-4, the J gene TRBJ2-1, with D possibly matching TRBD2 (6 bases). CDR1 and CDR2 from the germline V gene are SGHNT and YYREEE (reference sequence). Trimming took off 4 bases at V and 7 bases at J, with 12 bases between the two ends. The CDR3 spans 13 residues. The CDR3 DNA reads as TGTGCCAGCAGCCTTAGGCGGGGAAATGAGCAGTTCTTC. Its protein is CASSLRRGNEQFF.

V and J are TRBV19 and TRBJ1-1; 11 bases match TRBD1. Germline V CDR1 and CDR2: LNHDA, SQIVND (reference sequence). The J segment lost 0 bases and the V segment lost 3 bases, leaving 6 bases of the junction unmatched. The CDR3 is 17 amino acids. The CDR3 DNA reads TGTGCCAGTAGTATGGGGACAGGGGGAACCATGAACACTGAAGCTTTCTTT. This gives the protein CASSMGTGGTMNTEAFF.